One sample yielded the 10 T cell receptor beta chains listed below, sequenced in a study of beta chain features in type 1 diabetes. Isolated RNA was reverse transcribed in full, so expressed TCRB transcripts were sequenced. Clones were read by immunoSEQ multiplex PCR, and TCRdb kept only the in-frame ones, dropping some. The table includes hundreds of thousands of clones, about 14% detected once. The specimen sequenced was naive CD4+ T cells from blood. These receptors originate from a woman aged 40 to 50 in good health.

This sequence joins TRBV5-1 and TRBJ2-3; 7 bases are shared with TRBD2. Germline lookup yields CDR1 SGHRS and CDR2 YFSETQ. The CDR3 is 16 amino acids. The ends lost 4 bases at V and 0 bases at J; junction bases unmatched: 8. DNA for the CDR3: TGCGCCAGCAGCCTTAGACTAGCCACAAGCACAGATACGCAGTATTTT. Translation: CASSLRLATSTDTQYF.

This clone was observed a handful of times. Germline and junction disagree at one end, which may indicate a read error. This chain connects TRBV7-6 to TRBJ2-5; 10 bases are a match to TRBD2. Germline CDR1 reads SGHVS; CDR2 reads FNYEAQ. The CDR3 runs to 13 residues. The CDR3 DNA reads TGTGCCAGCAGCACCCAGCGGGGGGGACAAGGGGACTTC. Translation gives CASSTQRGGQGDF.

This clone was seen a few times. V gene TRBV18 combines with J gene TRBJ2-3; 13 bases map to TRBD2. The CDR3 is 16 amino acids. Per the germline V gene, CDR1 is KGHSH and CDR2 is LQKENI. Unmatched junction bases numbered 8, after V lost 8 bases and J lost 3 bases. The CDR3 nucleotides read TGTGCCAGCGACACTAGCGGGGGGGCTGTTACAGATACGCAGTATTTT. It is translated as CASDTSGGAVTDTQYF.

This clone has just a few counts. The chain links TRBV7-6 to TRBJ1-1, with 9 nucleotides matching TRBD1. CDR1 and CDR2 (germline): SGHVS, FNYEAQ. J lost 0 bases, V lost 4 bases, and 15 bases had no gene match. The CDR3 length is 19 residues. The CDR3 nucleotides read TGTGCCAGCAGCTCCGGGGGGGCACAGGGGGCGAGTGTGAACACTGAAGCTTTCTTT. Translation gives CASSSGGAQGASVNTEAFF.

This clone was observed a few times. The chain is built from TRBV18 and TRBJ1-1, with a weak D call TRBD1 (5 bases). This CDR3 is 16 amino acids long. Germline V gene lookup returns CDR1 KGHSH and CDR2 LQKENI. V was pared by 0 bases and J by 1 base, with 12 bases between. In DNA form, the CDR3 reads TGTGCCAGCTCACCACCGAACAGGCCCCCGAACACTGAAGCTTTCTTT. This sequence encodes CASSPPNRPPNTEAFF.

The chain joins TRBV7-9 to TRBJ1-2, with 7 bases matching TRBD1. This CDR3 contains 13 residues. Per germline, CDR1 SEHNR and CDR2 FQNEAQ (reference sequence). With V trimmed by 4 bases and J by 8 bases, 7 bases remained unmatched. CDR3 loop: CASSSDRAGGYTF. CDR3 DNA sequence: TGTGCCAGCAGCTCTGACAGGGCAGGAGGCTACACCTTC.

The CDR3 spells CASSVGGLAGTRGETQYF. The CDR3 coding sequence is TGTGCCAGCAGCGTAGGGGGACTAGCGGGGACTCGGGGGGAGACCCAGTACTTC. The chain carries TRBV9 and TRBJ2-5, with 13 bases identical to TRBD2. Trimming removed 0 bases from V and 5 bases from J; junction bases left unmatched: 10. This CDR3 has 18 residues. CDR1 and CDR2 from the germline V gene are SGDLS and YYNGEE.

The rearrangement links TRBV7-9 to TRBJ2-3, with a weak D call TRBD1 (5 bases). The CDR3 contains 16 residues. V dropped 5 bases and J dropped 0 bases, with 15 bases sitting between them. Germline V gene lookup returns CDR1 SEHNR and CDR2 FQNEAQ (reference sequence). This CDR3 is CASSRSGWRSTDTQYF. The DNA for the CDR3 is TGTGCCAGCAGCCGATCAGGGTGGAGAAGCACAGATACGCAGTATTTT.

The gene calls are TRBV10-2 and TRBJ2-6; 7 bases line up with TRBD2. This CDR3 region has 17 residues. Germline V gives CDR1 WSHSY, CDR2 SAAADI. The J segment lost 0 bases and the V segment lost 7 bases, leaving 9 bases of the junction unmatched. The CDR3 DNA is TGCGCCAGCACCAGGTGGGGGGGTGCCTCTGGGGCCAACGTCCTGACTTTC. It translates to CASTRWGGASGANVLTF.

This clone came up a few times. The chain links TRBV5-1 to TRBJ1-1; D call uncertain. The germline CDR1 and CDR2 sequences are SGHRS and YFSETQ. The CDR3 spans 15 residues. V was trimmed by 4 bases and J by 4 bases, leaving 17 bases between them. The chain's CDR3 is CASSPLNAPSTEAFF. CDR3 in DNA: TGCGCCAGCAGCCCTCTCAACGCGCCGTCCACTGAAGCTTTCTTT.